This T cell receptor (beta chain) stems from a study of T cell clonality in common variable immunodeficiency. Overall study results and limits: In common variable immunodeficiency, TCR beta chains reportedly carried fewer deletions and N-nucleotide insertions. CVID subjects had higher TCRbeta clonality than healthy controls, most marked in about a third. Shared TCRbeta clones were fewer between CVID subjects than controls.

TCRdb keeps only in-frame clones here, not all; method: immunoSEQ multiplex PCR. This sample comprises some 39,000 clones, none seen once only. This clone has at least ten counts. Antigen: not known. The CDR3 end lies 3 residues beyond the end of the read and is filled in from the germline J gene. V shed 1 base and J 3 bases; nucleotides not matched to a gene: 11. There are 17 residues in the CDR3. Germline V gene lookup returns CDR1 LGHNA and CDR2 YNFKEQ. This clonotype was sampled from a person aged 18-69 years in good health. The sequenced sample was peripheral blood mononuclear cells. The chain is built from TRBV4-2 and TRBJ2-7, with 8 nucleotides matching TRBD1. The CDR3 bases that were read are TGTGCCAGCAGCCAAGCCTTTGGGACAGGCGACGGCTACGAG. The encoded protein is CASSQAFGTGDGYE. The complete CDR3 reads CASSQAFGTGDGYEQYF.